The 20 T cell receptor beta chains presented below share a single source sample, sequenced in a study of cytomegalovirus exposure and HLA in healthy donors. The method was immunoSEQ multiplex PCR; TCRdb's version includes in-frame clones alone and lacks a portion of them. The sample records 200,000 or so clones, approximately 88% being singletons. Source material: PBMCs. All receptors derive from a man aged 18-30 years in good health and CMV-seropositive.

V is TRBV7-9 and J is TRBJ2-7; D ambiguous. Trimming stripped 5 bases from V and 4 bases from J, with 9 bases between. Germline V gene lookup returns CDR1 SEHNR and CDR2 FQNEAQ (reference sequence). The CDR3 is 12 amino acids. The CDR3 DNA is TGTGCCAGCAGCGATCACTCGTACGAGCAGTACTTC. Translated: CASSDHSYEQYF.

The genes are TRBV6-5 and TRBJ2-7; D is perhaps TRBD2 (6 bases). V shed 4 bases and J shed 0 bases, with 16 bases lying between them. Germline CDR1 MNHEY, CDR2 SVGAGI. The CDR3 loop spans 16 amino acids. The CDR3 spells CASSFTLRDSSYEQYF. CDR3 bases: TGTGCCAGCAGTTTCACCCTGCGGGATAGCTCCTACGAGCAGTACTTC.

This chain links TRBV4-2 with TRBJ1-1; D is unclear. CDR1 is LGHNA and CDR2 is YNFKEQ in the germline V gene. V lost 1 base to trimming and J lost 2 bases, with 8 bases between them. This CDR3 region has 14 residues. CDR3 region: CASSQAAANTEAFF. For the CDR3, the DNA is TGTGCCAGCAGCCAAGCAGCGGCCAACACTGAAGCTTTCTTT.

The DNA of the CDR3 is TGCGCCAGCAGCTTAAGCGGGAGGGCAAACGAGCAGTACTTC. The encoded protein is CASSLSGRANEQYF. The chain recombines TRBV5-1 with TRBJ2-7, with 10 bases that match TRBD2. The CDR3 consists of 14 residues. The germline V gene encodes CDR1 SGHRS and CDR2 YFSETQ. J was trimmed by 5 bases and V by 2 bases; bases with no gene match: 4.

The chain couples TRBV29-1 to TRBJ2-7; possibly TRBD1 for D (6 bases). The CDR3 length is 13 residues. CDR1 is SQVTM, CDR2 ANQGSEA, per germline. Trimming pared 6 bases from V and 3 bases from J, leaving 15 bases between. The CDR3 DNA sequence: TGCAGCGTCGCCACAGGGACGGTCTACGAGCAGTACTTC. Its protein product is CSVATGTVYEQYF.

This clone was detected a few times. The chain joins TRBV4-2 to TRBJ1-2, with D possibly TRBD1 on 5 matching bases. The CDR3 is 15 residues long. Trimming removed 0 bases at V and 4 bases at J, with 12 bases between. Germline CDR1 LGHNA, CDR2 YNFKEQ. CDR3 protein: CASSQDATGSYGYTF. In DNA, the CDR3 is TGTGCCAGCAGCCAAGATGCAACAGGCAGCTATGGCTACACCTTC.

This clone came up once. This rearrangement joins TRBV10-2 to TRBJ2-1, with 13 bases that match TRBD2. This CDR3 is built from 16 residues. J was trimmed by 2 bases and V by 5 bases; bases with no gene match: 3. Germline loops: CDR1 WSHSY, CDR2 SAAADI. CDR3 in DNA: TGCGCCAGCAGTCCAGGACTAGCGGGAGCCTACAATGAGCAGTTCTTC. It codes for CASSPGLAGAYNEQFF.

This clone was detected only once. The chain joins TRBV30 to TRBJ2-7, with 7 bases lining up with TRBD1. Germline trimming cut 5 bases from V and 2 bases from J; bases unmatched to any gene: 15. CDR1 is GTSNPN and CDR2 is SVGIG in the germline V gene (reference sequence). CDR3 length: 16 residues. This CDR3 is CAWVTGQTALPYEQYF. As DNA, the CDR3 is TGTGCCTGGGTTACGGGACAGACAGCTTTGCCCTACGAGCAGTACTTC.

The chain is built from TRBV7-8 and TRBJ2-7; tentatively, D is TRBD2 (5 bases). Germline lookup yields CDR1 SGHVS and CDR2 FQNEAQ. The CDR3 is 16 amino acids. V was trimmed by 0 bases and J by 2 bases, leaving 14 bases between them. The CDR3 DNA sequence: TGTGCCAGCAGCTTAGCCCGAGGGCCAGAACCCTACGAGCAGTACTTC. Encoded protein: CASSLARGPEPYEQYF.

This sequence joins TRBV29-1 and TRBJ1-3; TRBD1 agrees at 8 bases. The CDR3 runs 15 residues. Germline V lookup: CDR1 SQVTM, CDR2 ANQGSEA. The V and J ends lost 6 bases and 4 bases, in that order; junction bases with no gene match: 11. The CDR3 nucleotides are TGCAGCGTCCCACTCGCGACAGGGGAGGGAAACACCATATATTTT. This sequence encodes CSVPLATGEGNTIYF.

V gene TRBV21-1 combines with J gene TRBJ1-2. TRBV21-1 is described as a pseudogene. The CDR3 is made up of 15 amino acids. CDR3 residues: CAGQANRLPNYGYTF. CDR3 nucleotides: TGTGCCGGTCAAGCGAATCGCTTACCTAACTATGGCTACACCTTC.

The V and J genes are TRBV7-3 and TRBJ2-1; TRBD2 is a possible D gene (6 bases). The CDR3 spans 12 residues. Trimming stripped 8 bases from V and 6 bases from J, with 11 bases between. In germline, CDR1 is SGHTA, CDR2 FQGTGA. The CDR3 nucleotides are TGTGCCAGCTCGGAGGGGCTCAATGAGCAGTTCTTC. Translation gives CASSEGLNEQFF.

This clone turned up a few times. Written as DNA, the CDR3 is TGCAGCGTGCCCTCGTCCGGACTAGCTAGCACAGATACGCAGTATTTT. It specifies CSVPSSGLASTDTQYF. V gene TRBV29-1 combines with J gene TRBJ2-3; TRBD2 matches at 8 bases. There are 16 residues in the CDR3. Trimming cost V 6 bases and J 0 bases; bases outside gene matches: 11. Germline CDR1 SQVTM, CDR2 ANQGSEA.

This clone was recorded a few times. The chain carries TRBV10-2 and TRBJ2-1; 7 bases agree with TRBD2. J gave up 9 bases and V 4 bases, and 9 bases lay outside the gene matches. CDR3 length equals 14 residues. Germline loops: CDR1 WSHSY, CDR2 SAAADI. The CDR3 loop is CASSGWGEGSEQFF. The CDR3 DNA reads as TGCGCCAGCAGTGGTTGGGGGGAGGGGAGTGAGCAGTTCTTC.

The count of this clone is one. Other DNA variants within this sample encode the same CDR3. The J gene is TRBJ2-7, the V gene TRBV6-5, with 13 bases fitting TRBD2. The CDR3 length is 14 residues. Germline assignment: CDR1 MNHEY and CDR2 SVGAGI. V was pared by 5 bases and J by 4 bases, with 2 bases of the junction left unmatched. The CDR3 loop reads CASSRTSGSYEQYF. In nucleotides, the CDR3 is TGTGCCAGCAGTCGGACTAGCGGGAGTTACGAGCAGTACTTC.

The V gene is TRBV11-2, the J gene TRBJ1-2; D gene uncertain. The germline CDR1 and CDR2 sequences are SGHAT and FQNNGV. CDR3 size: 13 residues. Deletions cut 5 bases from V and 2 bases from J, with 9 bases between. CDR3 amino acids: CASSPDTNYGYTF. The CDR3 DNA follows: TGTGCCAGCAGCCCTGACACAAACTATGGCTACACCTTC.

The gene calls are TRBV6-4 and TRBJ2-1; tentatively, D is TRBD2 (5 bases). The CDR3 runs to 13 residues. With 4 bases removed from V and 5 bases from J, the gap between germline ends came to 9 bases. Germline loops: CDR1 MRHNA, CDR2 SNTAGT. This chain's CDR3 is CASSVLANNEQFF. DNA of the CDR3: TGTGCCAGCAGTGTTCTAGCTAACAATGAGCAGTTCTTC.

The chain recombines TRBV27 with TRBJ1-1, with D unclear. Germline V gene sequence: CDR1 MNHEY, CDR2 SMNVEV (reference sequence). The CDR3 extends over 14 amino acids. Trimming shortened V by 6 bases and J by 4 bases, and 15 bases separated the two germline ends. For the CDR3, the DNA is TGTGCCAGCAGAACCTTCGGACTCCTCACTGAAGCTTTCTTT. Translated, it gives CASRTFGLLTEAFF.

J is TRBJ2-7 and V is TRBV19; possible D gene TRBD1, 9 bases. The CDR3 length is 17 residues. The V gene lost 7 bases and the J gene lost 3 bases, with 25 bases spanning the gap. CDR1 is LNHDA and CDR2 is SQIVND in the germline V gene (reference sequence). The DNA for the CDR3 is TGTGCCAGTATGGTGTTCGGGGGGGACAGGGATGTCTACGAGCAGTACTTC. Protein sequence: CASMVFGGDRDVYEQYF.

This clone was found a few times. The chain's CDR3 is CASSLGTGGYRQYF. The CDR3 DNA is TGTGCCAGCAGCCTTGGGACAGGGGGCTATCGGCAGTACTTC. The J gene is TRBJ2-7, the V gene TRBV14, with 12 bases that match TRBD1. V was clipped by 4 bases and J by 9 bases; unmatched bases: 7. The CDR3 is made up of 14 amino acids. Germline CDR1 and CDR2: SGHDN and FVKESK.